This is a list of T cell receptor beta chains from one sample in a study of T cell responses to AZD1222 COVID-19 vaccine. Profiling relied on immunoSEQ multiplex PCR, and the TCRdb table lists in-frame clones only, not all of them. The sample has approximately 150,000 clones, 85% to 90% seen once. The source material was peripheral blood, sampled 28 days after the second dose of the MenACWY control vaccine. These receptors all stem from an adult who received the MenACWY meningococcal vaccine as a control. CDR3s include the opening cysteine and the closing phenylalanine or tryptophan. Each record gives: V gene, clone size, D gene, J gene, CDR3 DNA, CDR3 protein. A D gene is named only where the DNA matches it firmly. Clone size is given for some rows only: seen once, a few or many times, or a class if the clone is expanded.

>TRBV19|NA|NA|TRBJ1-2
TGTGCCAGTAGTATTTTCACAGAAACCTATGGCTACACCTTC
CASSIFTETYGYTF
>TRBV24-1|NA|NA|TRBJ2-7
TGTGCCACCAGTGATCCGGGGTGGGTCTACGAGCAGTACTTC
CATSDPGWVYEQYF
>TRBV9|NA|NA|TRBJ2-7
TGTGCCAGCAGCGAAGATGCCAGGAGCTCCTACGAGCAGTACTTC
CASSEDARSSYEQYF
>TRBV12-3/TRBV12-4|NA|NA|TRBJ1-2
TGTGCCAGCAGTTTGCGAAGCTATGGCTACACCTTC
CASSLRSYGYTF
>TRBV9|few|NA|TRBJ2-2
TGTGCCAGCAACCCCCAGGAAGCAGGTAACACCGGGGAGCTGTTTTTT
CASNPQEAGNTGELFF
>TRBV18|NA|TRBD2|TRBJ2-7
TGTGCCAGCTCACCACCGTCCGCGGGAGGCCACGAGCAGTACTTC
CASSPPSAGGHEQYF
>TRBV4-3|NA|NA|TRBJ2-1
TGCGCCAGCAGCCAAGGGTCGATCCCTGGGCACAATGAGCAGTTCTTC
CASSQGSIPGHNEQFF
>TRBV25-1|NA|NA|TRBJ2-7
TGTGCCAGCAGTCCCCCAGAACCCTACGAGCAGTACTTC
CASSPPEPYEQYF
>TRBV30|NA|TRBD2|TRBJ2-3
TGTGCCTGGGCCGGACTAGCTTCGAGCACAGATACGCAGTATTTT
CAWAGLASSTDTQYF
>TRBV19|NA|TRBD1|TRBJ1-2
TGTGCCAGTAGGGACAGGGGCGCCCGTAACTATGGCTACACCTTC
CASRDRGARNYGYTF
>TRBV7-2|NA|TRBD2|TRBJ2-2
TGTGCCAGCAGCTCCGGGACTAGCGGTTTCACCGGGGAGCTGTTTTTT
CASSSGTSGFTGELFF
>TRBV9|once|NA|TRBJ2-1
TGTGCCAGCAGCGGGAGGGCCCTCTTTGGCAATGAGCAGTTCTTC
CASSGRALFGNEQFF
>TRBV28|NA|NA|TRBJ1-6
TGTGCCAGCAGTTTCGTCCAGGTGGTAAATTCACCCCTCCACTTT
CASSFVQVVNSPLHF
>TRBV7-2|NA|TRBD1|TRBJ1-3
TGTGCCAGCAGCTTGTCCGGGACAGGCTTCTCTGGAAACACCATATATTTT
CASSLSGTGFSGNTIYF
>TRBV3-1/TRBV3-2|NA|NA|TRBJ2-1
TGTGCCAGCAGCCAAACCCCACCATACAATGAGCAGTTCTTC
CASSQTPPYNEQFF
>TRBV28|NA|NA|TRBJ1-2
TGTGCCAGCAGCCTTAACGGGCCCTATGGCTACACCTTC
CASSLNGPYGYTF
>TRBV5-4|NA|NA|TRBJ2-1
TGTGCCAGCAGCTTGGGTGCTAGACATGAGCAGTTCTTC
CASSLGARHEQFF
>TRBV6-5|few|NA|TRBJ2-1
TGTGCCAGCAGTTACTTACAGGGCGAGCAGTTCTTC
CASSYLQGEQFF
>TRBV7-6|NA|NA|TRBJ1-2
TGTGCCAGCAGCTTATGTTCGGGGGTTATCTACGGCTACACCTTC
CASSLCSGVIYGYTF
>TRBV27|NA|NA|TRBJ2-7
TGTGCCAGCAGTGGGGAGCTGCGGGTAGTTGGCGAGCAGTACTTC
CASSGELRVVGEQYF
>TRBV25-1|NA|TRBD1|TRBJ1-4
TGTGCCAGCAGTGAATCGGGGACAGGGTTGGGGGAAAAACTGTTTTTT
CASSESGTGLGEKLFF
>TRBV6-5|NA|TRBD1|TRBJ2-7
TGTGCCAGCAGTTCCGCCGGGACAGGCTCCTACGAGCAGTACTTC
CASSSAGTGSYEQYF
>TRBV11-3|NA|TRBD1|TRBJ2-7
TGTGCCAGCAGCCCAAGCTTCGGGACAGGTGATAACTACGAGCAGTACTTC
CASSPSFGTGDNYEQYF
>TRBV20-1|NA|TRBD2|TRBJ2-7
TGCAGTGCTAGTAGAGCGGGAGGGTTATACGAGCAGTACTTC
CSASRAGGLYEQYF
>TRBV5-8|NA|TRBD2|TRBJ2-3
TGTGCCAGCAGCTTGGGGGACTACCGCAGCACAGATACGCAGTATTTT
CASSLGDYRSTDTQYF
>TRBV5-1|NA|TRBD1|TRBJ1-5
TGCGCCAGCAGCTTGGACAGGGGAGGCCAGCCCCAGCATTTT
CASSLDRGGQPQHF
>TRBV7-2|NA|TRBD1|TRBJ1-1
TGTGCCAGCAGCTTAGAAAAGGGGGCGACGACTGAAGCTTTCTTT
CASSLEKGATTEAFF
>TRBV7-2|NA|NA|TRBJ2-5
TGTGCCAGCAGCCCGTTAGGTCTGACCCAAGAGACCCAGTACTTC
CASSPLGLTQETQYF
>TRBV6-5|NA|NA|TRBJ1-5
TGTGCCAGCAGCCGTGACAGGTTTCTCAATCAGCCCCAGCATTTT
CASSRDRFLNQPQHF
>TRBV6-6|once|TRBD1|TRBJ1-2
TGTGCCAGCAGTTATACCGGGGGACAGTATGGCTACACCTTC
CASSYTGGQYGYTF
>TRBV7-2|NA|NA|TRBJ2-5
TGTGCCAGCAGCCTGGACGGTCAAGAGACCCAGTACTTC
CASSLDGQETQYF
>TRBV10-3|NA|NA|TRBJ2-7
TGTGCCACACGTCAAGACAACGAGCAGTACTTC
CATRQDNEQYF
>TRBV6-1|NA|NA|TRBJ1-1
TGTGCCAGCAGTGGGTCTGCTGGGGACACTGAAGCTTTCTTT
CASSGSAGDTEAFF
>TRBV28|NA|NA|TRBJ2-7
TGTGCCCTCGGGGGGCAGGGGCTCCACGAGCAGTACTTC
CALGGQGLHEQYF
>TRBV28|NA|TRBD1|TRBJ1-2
TGTGCCAGCAGTTCGCAGGGGGGACCTGGCTATGGCTACACCTTC
CASSSQGGPGYGYTF
>TRBV4-2|NA|TRBD1|TRBJ2-3
TGTGCCAGCAGCCAAAAGGGACAGGACACAGATACGCAGTATTTT
CASSQKGQDTDTQYF
>TRBV6-2/TRBV6-3|NA|TRBD2|TRBJ2-7
TGTGCCAGCAGTTACACCGGGAGGGGTCCGGGACCAAGTGGCTACGAGCAGTACTTC
CASSYTGRGPGPSGYEQYF
>TRBV19|NA|NA|TRBJ1-1
TGTGCCAGTAGTATAAGGGGGGGGACTGAAGCTTTCTTT
CASSIRGGTEAFF
>TRBV9|once|NA|TRBJ2-5
TGTGCCAGCAGCGTAGGTTTTCAAGAGACCCAGTACTTC
CASSVGFQETQYF
>TRBV5-4|NA|NA|TRBJ2-4
TGTGCCAGCAGCTGGACAAAAGAGGGCCTTCAGTACTTC
CASSWTKEGLQYF
>TRBV28|NA|NA|TRBJ1-5
TGTGCCAGCAGTTTATTACACGAGCCCCAGCATTTT
CASSLLHEPQHF
>TRBV4-1|NA|NA|TRBJ2-7
TGCGCCAGCAGCCAATCTCTCAGCGTCTCCTACGAGCAGTACTTC
CASSQSLSVSYEQYF
>TRBV7-3|NA|NA|TRBJ2-1
TGTGCCAGCAGCTTACTAACGGGAGACAATGAGCAGTTCTTC
CASSLLTGDNEQFF
>TRBV5-4|NA|TRBD1|TRBJ1-2
TGTGCCAGCAGCATTGGGGGACAGGAGACCTATGGCTACACCTTC
CASSIGGQETYGYTF
>TRBV28|once|NA|TRBJ2-7
TGTGCCAGCAGTTTATTGGCTAACCTCGGTCGCGAGCAGTACTTC
CASSLLANLGREQYF
>TRBV28|NA|TRBD2|TRBJ2-7
TGTGCCAGCAGTTTAGGGGCACTAGCGCAAAGCTCCTACGAGCAGTACTTC
CASSLGALAQSSYEQYF
>TRBV5-6|NA|TRBD1|TRBJ1-1
TGTGCCAGCAGCAGACAGGGGGCGGTCACTGAAGCTTTCTTT
CASSRQGAVTEAFF
>TRBV28|NA|NA|TRBJ1-6
TGTGCCAGCAGTCCCGGCGGGGTTGGGGGGTCACCCCTCCACTTT
CASSPGGVGGSPLHF
>TRBV15|once|NA|TRBJ2-1
TGTGCCACCAGCGGACACCGGGACCGAAAGTTGAGTGAGCAGTTCTTC
CATSGHRDRKLSEQFF